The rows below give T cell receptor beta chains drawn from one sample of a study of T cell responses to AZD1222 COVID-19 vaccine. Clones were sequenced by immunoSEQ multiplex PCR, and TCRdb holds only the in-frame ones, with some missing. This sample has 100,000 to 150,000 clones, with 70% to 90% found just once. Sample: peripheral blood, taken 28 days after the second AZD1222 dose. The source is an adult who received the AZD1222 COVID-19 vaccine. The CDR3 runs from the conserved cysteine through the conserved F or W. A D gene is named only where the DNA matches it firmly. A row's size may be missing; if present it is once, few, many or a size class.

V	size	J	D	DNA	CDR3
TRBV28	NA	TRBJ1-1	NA	TGTGCCAGCAGCCCCCGACAGAGGAACACTGAAGCTTTCTTT	CASSPRQRNTEAFF
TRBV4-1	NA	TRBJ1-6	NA	TGCGCCAGCAGCACGGTAGGGACTCTCAGTTCACCCCTCCACTTT	CASSTVGTLSSPLHF
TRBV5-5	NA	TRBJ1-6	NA	TGTGCCAGCAGCATCACTGGGACCTATAATTCACCCCTCCACTTT	CASSITGTYNSPLHF
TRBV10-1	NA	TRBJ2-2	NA	TGCGCCAGCAGCGAACACGCACGGAACACCGGGGAGCTGTTTTTT	CASSEHARNTGELFF
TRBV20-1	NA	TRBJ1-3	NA	TGCAGTGCAAGATCAACCACAACCATATATTTT	CSARSTTTIYF
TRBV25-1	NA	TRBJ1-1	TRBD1	TGTGCCAGCAGTGCGAGACAGGGGGCCAAGAACACTGAAGCTTTCTTT	CASSARQGAKNTEAFF
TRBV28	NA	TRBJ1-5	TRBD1	TGTGCCAGCAGTTCTAATTTCGACAGGGGCGGCCAGCCCCAGCATTTT	CASSSNFDRGGQPQHF
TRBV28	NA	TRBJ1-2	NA	TGTGCCAGCAGTGTACTGGGCGGTCAGGGCTACACCTTC	CASSVLGGQGYTF
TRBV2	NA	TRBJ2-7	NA	TGTGCCAGCAGTGAAATAGGCCACGGCGGACGCGAGCAGTACTTC	CASSEIGHGGREQYF
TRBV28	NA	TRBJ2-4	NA	TGTGCCAGCATCCCGACAGTTGGCAAAAACATTCAGTACTTC	CASIPTVGKNIQYF
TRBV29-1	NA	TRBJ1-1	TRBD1	TGCAGCGCCGGGACAGCACTGAACACTGAAGCTTTCTTT	CSAGTALNTEAFF
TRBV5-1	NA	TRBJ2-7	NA	TGCGCCAGCAGCTTGGCTCCAGGGGTTTCCTACGAGCAGTACTTC	CASSLAPGVSYEQYF
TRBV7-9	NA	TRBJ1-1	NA	TGTGCCAGCCGTATAGAGGGCACTGAAGCTTTCTTT	CASRIEGTEAFF
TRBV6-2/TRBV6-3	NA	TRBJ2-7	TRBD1	TGTGCCAGCAGTAATCGACAGGGTGGGGACGAGCAGTACTTC	CASSNRQGGDEQYF
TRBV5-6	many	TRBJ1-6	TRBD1	TGTGCCAGCAGCTTGGGAGGCCAGGGGGCTTCACCCCTCCACTTT	CASSLGGQGASPLHF
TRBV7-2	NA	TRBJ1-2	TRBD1	TGTGCCAGCAGCTCCCACCTTCGACAGGGGGCCAATGGCTACACCTTC	CASSSHLRQGANGYTF
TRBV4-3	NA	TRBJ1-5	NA	TGCGCCAGCAGCCCCCAGCACGGGACATGGCCCCAGCATTTT	CASSPQHGTWPQHF
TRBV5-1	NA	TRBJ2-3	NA	TGCGCCAGCAGCATAGGGGCTGATACGCAGTATTTT	CASSIGADTQYF
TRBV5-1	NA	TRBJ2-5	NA	TGCGCCAGCACCCCCCCCAGCATGGTAGAGACCCAGTACTTC	CASTPPSMVETQYF
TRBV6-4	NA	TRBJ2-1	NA	TGTGCCAGCAGTGACAGGGGGAGGGAGCAGTTCTTC	CASSDRGREQFF
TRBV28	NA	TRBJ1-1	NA	TGTGCCAGCAGTTACAGGATAGTTGACACTGAAGCTTTCTTT	CASSYRIVDTEAFF
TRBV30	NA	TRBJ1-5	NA	TGTGCCTGGAGGGACTCCCCGGGACAGCCCCAGCATTTT	CAWRDSPGQPQHF
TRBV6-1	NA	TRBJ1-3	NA	TGTGCCAGCAGTGACCCGGGACTTCCCTCTGGAAACACCATATATTTT	CASSDPGLPSGNTIYF
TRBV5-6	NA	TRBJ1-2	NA	TGTGCCAGCAGCTTGGATCCTGGGGCTAACTATGGCTACACCTTC	CASSLDPGANYGYTF
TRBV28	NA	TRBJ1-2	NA	TGTGCCAGCAGCCGGGACTCCTCACCCTATGGCTACACCTTC	CASSRDSSPYGYTF
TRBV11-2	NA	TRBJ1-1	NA	TGTGCCAGCAGCTTACAGATTGGGCCTGAAGCTTTCTTT	CASSLQIGPEAFF
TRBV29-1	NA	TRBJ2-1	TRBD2	TGCAGCGTTGAAGAGACGCCGGGACTAGCGGTTTACAATGAGCAGTTCTTC	CSVEETPGLAVYNEQFF
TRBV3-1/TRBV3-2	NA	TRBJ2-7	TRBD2	TGTGCCAGCAGCCAAGAGGGGACTAGCGGGGGGATTCGGCAGTACTTC	CASSQEGTSGGIRQYF
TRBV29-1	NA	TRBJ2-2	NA	TGCAGCGCCCTCCCAGGGGTCCATCCGAACACCGGGGAGCTGTTTTTT	CSALPGVHPNTGELFF
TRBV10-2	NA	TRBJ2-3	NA	TGCGCCAGCAAGAGTGCGGGGGATACGCAGTATTTT	CASKSAGDTQYF
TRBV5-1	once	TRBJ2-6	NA	TGCGCCAGCAGTCGGATATCTGGGGCCAACGTCCTGACTTTC	CASSRISGANVLTF
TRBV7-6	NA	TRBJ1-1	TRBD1	TGTGCCAGCAGCCAGGGGGCGGAAGCTTTCTTT	CASSQGAEAFF
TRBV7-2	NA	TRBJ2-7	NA	TGTGCCAGCAGCTTAGATCAGGGTACCTACGAGCAGTACTTC	CASSLDQGTYEQYF
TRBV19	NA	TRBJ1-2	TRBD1	TGTGCCAGTAGTATCGGACAGGGGTACGGCTACACCTTC	CASSIGQGYGYTF
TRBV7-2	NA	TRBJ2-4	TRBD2	TGTGCCAGCAGCCCCCAAGGGCTGGGAGGGGATGGGACCAAAAACATTCAGTACTTC	CASSPQGLGGDGTKNIQYF
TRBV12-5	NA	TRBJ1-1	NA	TGTGCTAGTGGCCCTCAGATGAACACTGAAGCTTTCTTT	CASGPQMNTEAFF
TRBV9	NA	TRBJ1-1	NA	TGTGCCAGCAGCGTAGTCACAGGCGCTGAAGCTTTCTTT	CASSVVTGAEAFF
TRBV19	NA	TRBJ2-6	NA	TGTGCCAGTAGTATAGGGGGCGGTTACTCTGGGGCCAACGTCCTGACTTTC	CASSIGGGYSGANVLTF
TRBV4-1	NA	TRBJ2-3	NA	TGCGCCAGCAGCCAAGAGGCTTGGGGCACAGATACGCAGTATTTT	CASSQEAWGTDTQYF
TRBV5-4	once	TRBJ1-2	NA	TGTGCCAGCAGCTTGGTGGCAGGGAGGACGGATGGCTACACCTTC	CASSLVAGRTDGYTF
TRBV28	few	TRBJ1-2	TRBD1	TGTGCCAGCTCAACCGGGACAGGGGGCTATGGCTACACCTTC	CASSTGTGGYGYTF
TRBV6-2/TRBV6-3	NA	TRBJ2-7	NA	TGTGCCAGCAGTTACTCGCGTCAAGAGCAGTACTTC	CASSYSRQEQYF
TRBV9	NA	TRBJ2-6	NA	TGTGCCAGCAGCAAAGCCCCTGGGGCCAACGTCCTGACTTTC	CASSKAPGANVLTF
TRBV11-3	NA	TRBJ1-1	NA	TGTGCCAGCACTCCCTGGGCGAACACTGAAGCTTTCTTT	CASTPWANTEAFF
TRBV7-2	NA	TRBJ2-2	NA	TGTGCCAGCAGCCACCCCGACATTAGGGTCGGGGAGCTGTTTTTT	CASSHPDIRVGELFF
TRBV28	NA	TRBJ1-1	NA	TGTGCCAGCAGAGGGGGGGGGCGGAACACTGAAGCTTTCTTT	CASRGGGRNTEAFF
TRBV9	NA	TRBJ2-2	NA	TGTGCCAGCAGCGTAGTAGACTTCACGATGAACACCGGGGAGCTGTTTTTT	CASSVVDFTMNTGELFF
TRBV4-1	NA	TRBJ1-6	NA	TGCGCCAGCAGCGAATCGACAGCATTCTATAATTCACCCCTCCACTTT	CASSESTAFYNSPLHF
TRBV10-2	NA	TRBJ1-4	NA	TGCGCCAGCAGTGTGGCCGGGGGCGGTGAAAAACTGTTTTTT	CASSVAGGGEKLFF
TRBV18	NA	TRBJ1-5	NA	TGTGCCAGCTCACCAGGCCTCAATCAGCCCCAGCATTTT	CASSPGLNQPQHF
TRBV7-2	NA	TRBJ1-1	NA	TGTGCCAGCAGCTTGAGCCTTATCACTGAAGCTTTCTTT	CASSLSLITEAFF
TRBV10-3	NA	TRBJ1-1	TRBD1	TGTGCCATCAGAAAGGGACAGGGAGATACTGAAGCTTTCTTT	CAIRKGQGDTEAFF
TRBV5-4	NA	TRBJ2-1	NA	TGTGCCAGCAGCCACCGGGCTCGTTCCAATGAGCAGTTCTTC	CASSHRARSNEQFF
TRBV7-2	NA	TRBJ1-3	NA	TGTGCCAGCAGCTTTAGGGAGAGCTCTGGAAACACCATATATTTT	CASSFRESSGNTIYF
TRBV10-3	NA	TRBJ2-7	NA	TGTGCCTCGCGACCGGACGGGGCAGGGGGAGGATACGAGCAGTACTTC	CASRPDGAGGGYEQYF
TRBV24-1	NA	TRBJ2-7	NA	TGTGCCACCGGAGAGGGGTCAGGAGACGAGCAGTACTTC	CATGEGSGDEQYF
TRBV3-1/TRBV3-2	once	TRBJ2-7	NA	TGTGCCAGCAGCCAAGAGGGGGAGCAGTACTTC	CASSQEGEQYF
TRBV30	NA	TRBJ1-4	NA	TGTGCCTGGAGTCCTGGGAGGGCACTGTTTTTT	CAWSPGRALFF
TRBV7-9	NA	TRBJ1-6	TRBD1	TGTGCCAGCAGCCCGGGGACAGGGAGGGGATCACCCCTCCACTTT	CASSPGTGRGSPLHF
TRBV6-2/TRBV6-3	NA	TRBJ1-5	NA	TGTGCCAGCAGTTACTCGAGGGGCAGTCCCAATCAGCCCCAGCATTTT	CASSYSRGSPNQPQHF